This TCR beta chain was recorded in a study of CD8+CD57+ T cells in acquired aplastic anemia. At the level of the study: Sorted CD4+ and CD8+ cells yielded DNA averaging about 3.1 ug.

This clonotype was recorded at least ten times. Its antigen is currently unknown. For CDR3 and TCR beta VDJ profiling, genomic DNA was the template used. TCRdb re-called the reads through MiXCR, storing one row per CDR3 protein. The sample includes 150,000 to 200,000 distinct CDR3 sequences, around 45% seen only once; the top ten take around 0.96%. The CDR3 length is 14 residues. Looked up from germline, CDR1 is SEHNR and CDR2 is FQNEAQ (reference sequence). Trimming left V 0 bases short and J 7 bases short, with 10 bases between. Points from the study as a whole: Patients did not significantly differ from controls in CD8+ Simpson's diversity.

Material for sequencing was sorted CD4+, CD8+, or CD8+CD57+ T cells (not recorded which) from PBMCs. This TCR came from a human donor in good health. The V gene is TRBV7-9, the J gene TRBJ2-4, with D hard to call. The CDR3 bases are TGTGCCAGCAGCTTAGCCGACTTCGGCAACATTCAGTACTTC. It encodes CASSLADFGNIQYF.